This T cell receptor (beta chain) was captured in a study of identical twins. Note on this clonotype: Its target is not known.

The study's findings and limits: Out-of-frame sharing of TCR alpha in monozygotic twins was underestimated by models. Fewer insertions marked abundant cord blood beta clonotypes; young adult naive trended weakly, memory not at all.

MiXCR, applied by TCRdb to the 5' RACE reads, yields one record per CDR3 protein. Among about 530,000 distinct CDR3 sequences listed, approximately 20% were seen once. V dropped 1 base and J dropped 11 bases, with 11 bases sitting between them. From germline, CDR1 is LNHNV and CDR2 YYDKDF (reference sequence). CDR3 length equals 12 residues. The data also belong to a second study, concerning yellow fever vaccine responses in identical twins.

This clonotype originated in a woman aged 18-29 years in good health. Sequencing used CD4+ T cells sorted from blood. The gene calls are TRBV15 and TRBJ1-1; D call uncertain. Here the CDR3 reads CATSRADDVAFF. CDR3 in DNA: TGTGCCACCAGCAGAGCCGACGACGTGGCTTTCTTT.